One and the same sample provided the 24 T cell receptor beta chains below, sequenced in a study of CD8 T cells in ankylosing spondylitis. MiXCR, applied by TCRdb to the 5' RACE reads, yields one record per CDR3 protein. Of under 250,000 distinct CDR3 sequences in the sample, roughly 8.2% were seen once. The sample comprised blood, either unsorted or a sorted T cell fraction (not recorded which). The source is a female donor with ankylosing spondylitis or in good health (not recorded which).

This clonotype was recorded many times. This chain uses TRBV20-1 with TRBJ2-7; 10 bases match TRBD1. The CDR3 has 13 residues. Germline V CDR1 and CDR2: DFQATT, SNEGSKA (reference sequence). This chain's CDR3 is CSLTGTGAYEQYF. The CDR3, as DNA: TGCAGCCTAACCGGGACAGGGGCCTACGAGCAGTACTTC.

The CDR3 reads CWLLGDCGDYNPPESYEQYF. The CDR3 DNA follows: TGTTGGCTCTTGGGGGATTGTGGGGACTACAATCCACCGGAGTCCTACGAGCAGTACTTC. V gene TRBV15 combines with J gene TRBJ2-7; 7 nucleotides match TRBD2. CDR1 is LNHNV and CDR2 is YYDKDF in the germline V gene (reference sequence). The CDR3 is made up of 20 amino acids.

This clonotype was seen a handful of times. This rearrangement joins TRBV30 to TRBJ2-7; possible D gene TRBD1, 6 bases. Trimming shortened V by 4 bases and J by 3 bases, and 16 bases separated the two germline ends. The CDR3 runs 14 residues. CDR1 is GTSNPN and CDR2 is SVGIG in the germline V gene (reference sequence). CDR3 sequence: CAWNPSGQSYEQYF. The CDR3 DNA follows: TGTGCCTGGAATCCCTCGGGACAAAGCTACGAGCAGTACTTC.

The chain joins TRBV6-2 or TRBV6-3 to TRBJ2-5; D call uncertain. CDR3 length equals 12 residues. CDR1 is MNHEY and CDR2 is SVGEGT in the germline V gene. V lost 6 bases to trimming and J lost 5 bases, with 10 bases between them. The DNA of the CDR3 is TGTGCCAGCAGCGTGGCGGAGGAGACCCAGTACTTC. It translates to CASSVAEETQYF.

This clonotype was seen many times. The chain employs TRBV12-3 or TRBV12-4 and TRBJ2-3, with D hard to call. There are 13 residues in the CDR3. Trimming cost V 6 bases and J 0 bases, with 7 bases left between them. The CDR3 spells CASSYTSTDTQYF. In DNA, the CDR3 is TGTGCCAGCAGCTATACTAGCACAGATACGCAGTATTTT.

The sample holds many counts of this clonotype. V gene TRBV5-1 combines with J gene TRBJ1-1, with D hard to call. Germline assignment: CDR1 SGHRS and CDR2 YFSETQ. The CDR3 spans 11 residues. The V gene lost 3 bases and the J gene lost 7 bases, with 7 bases spanning the gap. The CDR3 spells CASSWGNEAFF. The CDR3 DNA follows: TGCGCCAGCAGCTGGGGTAATGAAGCTTTCTTT. Full variable domain (missing parts from reference TRBV5-1 and TRBJ1-1): KAGVTQTPRYLIKTRGQQVTLSCSPISGHRSVSWYQQTPGQGLQFLFEYFSETQRNKGNFPGRFSGRQFSNSRSEMNVSTLELGDSALYLCASSWGNEAFFGQGTRLTVV.

This clonotype was observed a few times. The gene calls are TRBV11-3 and TRBJ2-3; a possible D gene is TRBD2 (5 bases). The length of the CDR3 is 14 residues. The V gene lost 5 bases and the J gene lost 2 bases, with 11 bases spanning the gap. Germline CDR1 is SGHNT and CDR2 is YENEEA. The CDR3 sequence: CASSPGLTTDTQYF. CDR3 nucleotide sequence: TGTGCCAGCAGCCCCGGACTCACCACAGATACGCAGTATTTT.

Comments on this clonotype: A read error may account for a junction end that differs from germline. The chain has TRBV7-9 and TRBJ2-7; TRBD2 aligns across 15 bases. Germline lookup yields CDR1 SEHNR and CDR2 FQNEAQ (reference sequence). This CDR3 is built from 17 residues. For the CDR3, the DNA is TGTGCTAGCAGCTCGCAGGGACTAGCGGGAGGTTCCTCCGAGCAGTACTTC. Encoded protein: CASSSQGLAGGSSEQYF.

This clonotype was observed many times. The junction differs from germline at one of its ends, possibly a read error. This sequence joins TRBV7-2 and TRBJ2-3; D is uncertain. The CDR3 contains 10 residues. Germline V lookup: CDR1 SGHTA, CDR2 FQGNSA. This CDR3 reads CASSLEKPYF. DNA of the CDR3: TGTGCCAGCAGCTTAGAAAAGCCATACTTT.

This clonotype was counted many times. CDR3 amino acids: CASSLVAIEQFF. The CDR3 DNA reads as TGTGCCAGCAGCTTAGTGGCTATTGAGCAGTTCTTC. J is TRBJ2-1 and V is TRBV7-2, with D unresolved. CDR1 is SGHTA and CDR2 is FQGNSA in the germline V gene. V was cut by 1 base and J by 9 bases, with 7 bases left in between. The CDR3 is 12 residues long.

This clonotype was seen many times. The rearrangement joins TRBV12-3 or TRBV12-4 to TRBJ2-1, with D tentatively TRBD1 (5 bases). Trimming left V 1 base short and J 8 bases short, with 15 bases between. The CDR3 is made up of 15 amino acids. The CDR3: CASSLVGPGSDEQFF. In DNA, the CDR3 is TGTGCCAGCAGTTTAGTCGGACCAGGGTCGGATGAGCAGTTCTTC.

This clonotype was observed at least ten times. The CDR3 nucleotides are TGTGCCAGCAGCGTAGTTTCCAACACCGGGGAGCTGTTTTTT. It encodes CASSVVSNTGELFF. The chain joins TRBV9 to TRBJ2-2; D remains ambiguous. Trimming cost V 0 bases and J 2 bases, with 5 bases left between them. CDR3 size: 14 residues. Germline V CDR1 and CDR2: SGDLS, YYNGEE.

This clonotype appeared once. A much larger clone lies a single base off, so this may be a read error. The chain recombines TRBV30 with TRBJ2-7; 8 bases are a match to TRBD2. The trim removed 7 bases at V and 7 bases at J, leaving 9 bases unmatched. The CDR3 is 12 residues long. CDR1 and CDR2 from the germline V gene are GTSNPN and SVGIG (reference sequence). DNA of the CDR3: TGTGCCTTGAGCGGGGGCGTCTGGGAGCAGTACTTC. This translates into CALSGGVWEQYF. The whole variable domain, remainder taken from reference TRBV30 and TRBJ2-7, is SQTIHQWPATLVQPVGSPLSLECTVEGTSNPNLYWYRQAAGRGLQLLFYSVGIGQISSEVPQNLSASRPQDRQFILSSKKLLLSDSGFYLCALSGGVWEQYFGPGTRLTVT.

A note on this clonotype: This may come from a read error, since a much larger clone is one base off. This chain uses TRBV18 with TRBJ2-3; no clear D gene. From germline, CDR1 is KGHSH and CDR2 LQKENI. With 3 bases removed from V and 1 base from J, the gap between germline ends came to 8 bases. The CDR3 has 14 amino acids. The CDR3: CASSPIEGTDTQYF. CDR3 coding DNA: TGTGCCAGCTCACCCATCGAAGGCACAGATACGCAGTATTTT.

This clonotype was recorded many times. This chain joins TRBV9 and TRBJ2-2; 7 bases match TRBD1. The germline V gene encodes CDR1 SGDLS and CDR2 YYNGEE. The V and J ends lost 0 bases and 0 bases, in that order; junction bases with no gene match: 8. This CDR3 spans 18 amino acids. The CDR3 DNA is TGTGCCAGCAGCGTAGCCGTGGGGACAGTTTCGAACACCGGGGAGCTGTTTTTT. It translates to CASSVAVGTVSNTGELFF.

This clonotype has ten or more counts. This chain links TRBV20-1 with TRBJ2-1; D is undetermined. The germline V gene has CDR1 DFQATT and CDR2 SNEGSKA (reference sequence). CDR3 length: 12 residues. V was shortened by 2 bases and J by 5 bases, with 7 bases between the two germline ends. The CDR3 loop reads CSARKVDNEQFF. In DNA form, the CDR3 reads TGCAGTGCTAGAAAGGTAGACAATGAGCAGTTCTTC.

This clonotype came up a few times. In DNA, the CDR3 is TGTGCCAGTAGTATCAAAAGGAACACCGGGGAGCTGTTTTTT. Protein sequence: CASSIKRNTGELFF. The genes are TRBV19 and TRBJ2-2; no clear D. Deletions cut 3 bases from V and 1 base from J, with 6 bases between. This CDR3 is 14 amino acids long. Germline CDR1 reads LNHDA; CDR2 reads SQIVND (reference sequence).

This clonotype occurred many times. The chain employs TRBV20-1 and TRBJ2-1; 9 bases agree with TRBD2. This CDR3 is 18 amino acids long. V shed 4 bases and J 7 bases; nucleotides not matched to a gene: 20. From germline, CDR1 is DFQATT and CDR2 SNEGSKA (reference sequence). The CDR3 DNA is TGCAGTGCTAACCCCCCCATTAAGGGAGCGGGAGGCCGGAATGAGCAGTTCTTC. It yields the protein CSANPPIKGAGGRNEQFF.

The chain joins TRBV19 to TRBJ2-1, with TRBD2 matching over 10 bases. CDR3 size: 17 residues. Germline CDR1 is LNHDA and CDR2 is SQIVND (reference sequence). The CDR3 DNA sequence: TGTGCTAGAGGTATAGTAGCGGGAGGACCTGGAGACAATGAGCAGTTCTTC. It translates to CARGIVAGGPGDNEQFF.

At least ten counts were recorded for this clonotype. CDR3 nucleotides: TGTGCCAGCAGTTTAGCCAGGGTGAATCAGCCCCAGCATTTT. Amino acid sequence: CASSLARVNQPQHF. The J gene is TRBJ1-5, the V gene TRBV12-3 or TRBV12-4; D is possibly TRBD1 (5 bases). The CDR3 consists of 14 residues. V was cut by 0 bases and J by 4 bases, with 7 bases left in between.

This clonotype was recorded at least ten times. One end of the junction varies from germline; a read error may be responsible. J is TRBJ2-7 and V is TRBV7-2; TRBD2 matches at 10 bases. Germline-derived CDR1 and CDR2 are SGHTA and FQGNSA. This CDR3 comprises 15 residues. The CDR3 protein is CASRLDSGRQNEQYF. CDR3 DNA sequence: TGTGCCAGCAGATTAGATAGCGGGAGGCAAAACGAGCAGTACTTC.

This clonotype occurred a few times. The chain has TRBV5-8 and TRBJ2-2; 12 bases agree with TRBD2. CDR3 length equals 17 residues. Losses at the gene ends were 0 bases for V and 7 bases for J; bases not matched to a gene: 7. CDR1 is SGHTS, CDR2 YDEGEE, per germline. The chain's CDR3 is CASSLDLAGGPGGELFF. CDR3 bases: TGTGCCAGCAGCTTGGATCTAGCGGGAGGGCCTGGCGGGGAGCTGTTTTTT.

This clonotype was seen many times. This chain links TRBV10-3 with TRBJ1-1, with D tentatively TRBD1 (6 bases). Germline loops: CDR1 ENHRY, CDR2 SYGVKD. Trimming pared 2 bases from V and 4 bases from J, leaving 23 bases between. The CDR3 has 18 residues. This chain's CDR3 is CAISEGGQAIRGGTEAFF. CDR3 nucleotides: TGTGCCATCAGTGAGGGGGGGCAGGCGATCAGGGGTGGCACTGAAGCTTTCTTT.

This clonotype was picked up many times. The chain employs TRBV13 and TRBJ2-7; TRBD2 agrees at 13 bases. The CDR3 is 17 amino acids. Germline V lookup: CDR1 PRHDT, CDR2 FYEKMQ (reference sequence). With 5 bases clipped from V and 4 bases from J, the junction kept 11 bases outside the gene matches. The CDR3 is CASSPRMGLAGTYEQYF. The DNA for the CDR3 is TGTGCCAGCAGCCCTCGAATGGGACTAGCGGGAACTTACGAGCAGTACTTC. Full variable domain (missing parts from reference TRBV13 and TRBJ2-7): AAGVIQSPRHLIKEKRETATLKCYPIPRHDTVYWYQQGPGQDPQFLISFYEKMQSDKGSIPDRFSAQQFSDYHSELNMSSLELGDSALYFCASSPRMGLAGTYEQYFGPGTRLTVT.